This TCR beta chain was recovered during a study of regulatory T cells in long-lasting Graves disease (dated by TCRdb to about 2021). Regarding the research as a whole: Patients with newly diagnosed Graves' disease had been on antithyroid drugs for under 3 months. Patients with persistent Graves' disease were compared with patients with newly diagnosed Graves' disease using TCR sequencing and RNA sequencing of peripheral blood. The study took place in China and was registered as a clinical trial. A total of roughly 35 samples underwent TCR sequencing: around 13 from persistent and about 20 from newly diagnosed Graves' disease patients. Overall results and qualifications from the work: Preferential use of TRBV28, TRBJ1-2 and TRBJ2-5 was observed in persistent disease, whereas TRBV20-1 and TRBJ2-1 were favored in newly diagnosed disease. Persistent patients shared more public clonotypes among themselves (2,741) than newly diagnosed patients did (over 900). Only peripheral blood was studied, because thyroid tissue, the primary lesion, was inaccessible. The authors acknowledged the small sample size as a limitation that may reduce accuracy. Only the TCR beta chain was sequenced and analyzed. Compared with newly diagnosed patients, patients with persistent Graves' disease had lower TCR Shannon entropy and fewer highly expanded clones, which suggests clonal expansion.

Libraries were prepared through multiplex PCR. TCRdb records Illumina HiSeq 4000 as the sequencer. To build TCR beta libraries, CDR3 regions were amplified by Arm-PCR using iRepertoire HTBI primers. Before sequencing, the PCR products underwent gel purification. Processing in the source paper ran as follows. Gene usage analysis of CDR3 amino acid clonotypes used the approximately 62 TRBV and more than 13 TRBJ segments found across samples. COPE and FqMerger were used to merge filtered high-quality paired reads into contigs. BLAST was used to align contigs to the IMGT TRBV, TRBD and TRBJ reference genes, and CDR3 was defined following IMGT. Any clonotype with a frequency above 0.1% was counted as a highly expanded clone. Shannon entropy was used to measure repertoire diversity, and the Gini coefficient was used to measure V-J evenness. A clonotype was considered public if more than one individual shared it. The public sequencing data were trimmed at Q25 with fastp and processed into clonotypes with MiXCR by TCRdb, which kept only in-frame beta chains. Each record represents a unique CDR3 protein, reported with the most common genes and DNA among its rows. Clone size and V and J calls follow TCRdb, not the original study. This sample has a few hundred thousand distinct CDR3 sequences in its table, and approximately 16% of those were observed once. In total, the top ten clones hold roughly a fifth of the sample.

Cut back by 2 bases and 2 bases, the V and J ends lie 8 bases apart. The CDR3 sequence holds 14 residues, the cysteine and phenylalanine included. Only the CDR3 DNA stays, 42 bases, in frame from base 1. This sample's time point label indicates: newly diagnosed GD, antithyroid drugs for less than 3 months. RNA was extracted from PBMCs in TRIzol for both TCR sequencing and RNA sequencing. The diagnosis of Graves' disease followed American Thyroid Association guidelines. Patients for the study were recruited at an endocrinology department in Xi'an, China. Each patient gave roughly 10 milliliters of peripheral blood, collected in an EDTA anticoagulant tube. Ficoll Paque Plus density gradient separation was used to isolate PBMCs, and no additional T cell sorting was done. An Agilent 2100 Bioanalyzer and agarose gel were used to assess RNA quality, and a NanoDrop 2000 was used to measure RNA concentration.

In this sample, this clonotype turned up many times. Its recognized antigen is unknown. Base qualities are missing; no much larger clone stands one base away. This TCR derives from a female donor with Graves disease. Here the sequenced sample was peripheral blood mononuclear cells (PBMCs), taken at new diagnosis, from a patient treated with antithyroid drugs. Recombination joined TRBV12-3 or TRBV12-4 with TRBJ2-3; the D gene cannot be named for sure. The CDR3 in this case is CASSLSFVTDTQYF. At the DNA level, the sequence is TGTGCCAGCAGTTTATCTTTTGTCACAGATACGCAGTATTTT.